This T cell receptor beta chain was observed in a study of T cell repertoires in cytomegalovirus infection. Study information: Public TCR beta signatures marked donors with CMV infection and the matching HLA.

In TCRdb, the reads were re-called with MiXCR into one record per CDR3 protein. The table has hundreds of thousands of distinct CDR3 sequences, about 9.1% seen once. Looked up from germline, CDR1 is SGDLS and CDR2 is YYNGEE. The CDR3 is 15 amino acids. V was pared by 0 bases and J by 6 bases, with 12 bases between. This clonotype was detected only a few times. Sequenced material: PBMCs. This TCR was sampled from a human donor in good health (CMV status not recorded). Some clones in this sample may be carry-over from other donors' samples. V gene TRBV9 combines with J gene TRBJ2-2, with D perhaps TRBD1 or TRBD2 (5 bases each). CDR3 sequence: CASSVGGAQAGELFF. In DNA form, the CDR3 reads TGTGCCAGCAGCGTAGGAGGGGCTCAGGCCGGGGAGCTGTTTTTT.